What follows is one TCR beta chain and its context. Its antigen remains unidentified. This sample was included in a study of T cell responses to AZD1222 COVID-19 vaccine. General observations from the study: Spike-specific TCR breadth and depth were elevated following two AZD1222 doses.

The V segment lost 10 bases and the J segment 4 bases; nucleotides outside the gene matches: 3. CDR3 length: 12 residues. Germline CDR1 and CDR2: SNHLY and FYNNEI. This table comes from immunoSEQ multiplex PCR, and its TCRdb copy is limited to in-frame clones, with some not included. The table has some 180,000 clones, approximately 92% seen once. The chain joins TRBV2 to TRBJ2-7; 11 bases line up with TRBD2. This specimen consisted of peripheral blood, obtained on day 0 of AZD1222 vaccination. The clonotype was recovered from an adult in good health. CDR3 nucleotide sequence: TGTGCCATTAGCGGGGGGGGATACGAGCAGTACTTC. Protein: CAISGGGYEQYF.